This record looks at one T cell receptor beta chain sequence and its context. No antigen is known for it. No quality values exist for individual bases; no much larger clone is one base distant. To prepare the library, the immunoSEQ multiplex PCR assay was applied. A mixture of 60 forward primers for TCR Vbeta segments and 13 reverse primers for TCR Jbeta segments was used in the multiplex PCR. The CDR3 region of rearranged TCR beta genes was amplified from genomic DNA by a multiplex PCR assay. Amplified TCR beta libraries were sequenced as 87-base-pair reads on the Illumina HiSeq System. The original pipeline was this. A later analysis tallied about 77 million unique TCR beta chains across the 640 or so repertoires, and some 10 million of those chains were shared by two or more donors. To remove PCR and sequencing errors, raw reads were error-corrected and collapsed into unique sequences using a nearest-neighbor algorithm that merged closely related sequences. CDR3 sequences were aligned to IMGT reference sequences to assign V, D and J gene segments. Each retained sequence needed at least a six-nucleotide match to both a V gene segment and a J gene segment. A rearrangement was called productive if the CDR3 had no stop codons and remained in frame with V and J, and every other rearrangement was called non-productive. CDR3 was defined according to IMGT convention as the region running from the second conserved V-encoded cysteine to the conserved J-encoded phenylalanine. In an earlier analysis of roughly 580 of the donors, sequences lacking an unambiguous match to a single V gene segment were excluded. An earlier analysis of 587 of the donors classified V segments as functional when productive rearrangements were above 56.7% and as segregating when the standard deviation between donors was above 5%. A statistical classification framework was built for diagnosing cytomegalovirus status from the catalog of TCR beta chain sequences. In a later analysis, V and J genes were assigned by comparing TCR nucleotide sequences against IMGT/GENE-DB human TR gene sequences. A later analysis assigned CDR3 sequences and most-parsimonious VDJ recombination scenarios with the TCRdist pipeline. In a later analysis, each TCR beta chain was defined by its CDR3 amino acid sequence together with its V-gene family, and reads without a unique V-gene family were excluded. To address suspected cross-contamination and a sequencing artifact, a later analysis removed roughly 640 highly shared, low-generation-probability nucleotide sequences. In a later analysis, a clonal expansion index was calculated for each public chain from normalized within-repertoire ranks of inferred template counts. In a later analysis, generation probabilities were computed with a VDJ recombination model fitted to out-of-frame rearrangements, and the resulting probabilities were checked against IGoR. Hypergeometric tests were used in a later analysis to score TCR-TCR, TCR-HLA and TCR-CMV co-occurrence, with a repertoire-size bias correction applied to the TCR pairs. A later analysis estimated false discovery rates by permuting HLA or CMV assignments 20 times. In a later analysis, co-occurring TCRs were grouped using DBSCAN, with TCRdist sequence similarity added in when clustering inside HLA-allele-positive subsets. Repertoires with fewer than 30,000 or more than 120,000 public chains, plus five repertoires with anomalous nucleotide sharing, were excluded from co-occurrence clustering. Entries here come from immuneACCESS through TCRdb and include only in-frame sequences with V and J called. Some clones fail to appear in such tables; in the studies checked, an unresolved V gene covers under half of the shortfall, and the cause of the remainder is unknown. From that table come the V and J calls and clone size; the DNA was used to work out D and trimming. The sample table holds about 170,000 clones, of which about four fifths were seen once. The ten largest clones take up approximately 0.78% of the sample.

The data were taken from a study of cytomegalovirus exposure and HLA in healthy donors (dated by TCRdb to the late 2010s). With respect to the entire study: An earlier analysis of approximately 600 of the donors reported roughly 300 Gb of sequence data and 117 million unique TCR beta sequences from about 200 million T cells. Every repertoire in the discovery cohort had been generated on one and the same sequencing platform. Donor age, sex, ethnicity and CMV serostatus were compiled alongside the repertoire data. The number of donors typed differed by locus, with roughly 629-640 for A, B, C, DRB1 and DQB1, roughly 520 for DQA1, 600 to 610 for DPA1, and 400 to 490 for DPB1. Of the 300 to 450 genotyped donors, about 80% fell in the genetic ancestry cluster associated with self-reported Caucasian donors. Roughly 320 gigabases of sequencing data and around 80 million unique TCR sequences made up an early release that covered 640 HLA-typed donors. Rather than using new phenotypic data, the later analysis identified candidate immune exposures from TCR beta sequences and from how often those sequences occurred across donors. A later analysis re-examined previously published TCR beta repertoires from hundreds of donors and added high-resolution HLA genotyping to investigate patterns of TCR occurrence. Both class I and class II loci were covered by HLA typing, at four-digit resolution. Besides the first cohort of around 700 subjects, a separate validation cohort made up of 120 different subjects was used. An earlier analysis of about 620 of the donors applied high-throughput TCR beta sequencing to assess whether each TCR beta V gene segment acted as functional or pseudogenic. The study combined high-throughput TCR immunosequencing, statistical association of individual TCRs with disease status, and machine learning to predict cytomegalovirus infection status. The study was designed to test whether signatures of past pathogen exposure could be identified by cataloging public T cell receptors. Among some 410 genotyped donors of the cohort, an average of approximately 240,000 unique TCR beta nucleotide sequences was sequenced per donor, of which 15% to 20% were non-productive. A later genetic analysis took genome-wide SNP genotypes for about 65% of the 666 donors and used that subset as a discovery cohort. About five DR-DQ haplotypes were handled as single units for association and clustering because linkage in the cohort was strong. Using immunosequencing, the study profiled T cell repertoires from roughly 650 subjects and related those repertoires to cytomegalovirus serostatus. Points the paper makes about the study in general: Strong co-occurrence of HLA alleles, especially DR and DQ, made assigning TCR associations to individual alleles difficult. According to a later analysis, most CMV-associated TCR beta chains appeared to be HLA-restricted, and the HLA associations seemed to be driven largely by CMV exposure. Because HLA typing was unavailable for some donors at each locus, only the typed subset was used in association tests. According to a later genetic analysis, donors in an Asian-associated ancestry cluster had fewer N-insertions in productive TCRs than the approximately 630-donor mean. A further reported finding was that TCR beta sequences accurately predicted the HLA-A and HLA-B alleles for most subjects in the first cohort. In a later genetic analysis, a missense DCLRE1C variant was associated with V-gene and J-gene trimming of TCR beta chains, and the association was replicated in an independent cohort. In both the original and validation cohorts, the classifier was reported to diagnose cytomegalovirus status with high specificity and sensitivity. Across donors, most TCR sequences were observed very rarely, whereas some public TCRs were present in many individuals. CMV serostatus was the only immune exposure information available for the cohort. Because counts were too low, about 18 rarely observed V segments, including chromosome 9 orphons, were excluded from the earlier analysis of under 650 of the donors. Roughly uniform sequencing depth across donors was assumed in presence/absence analyses, although this assumption may not hold. A cluster of highly shared sequence variants was judged likely to be a technical artifact of the sequencing pipeline. Only TCR beta chains were sequenced in this cohort, and the absence of alpha or paired-chain data limited detectable features. In the study, some 160 TCR beta chains were listed as associated with cytomegalovirus. A later analysis associated approximately 17,000 TCR beta sequences with specific HLA alleles at a false discovery rate of 0.05. In a later analysis, HLA-associated TCR beta chains showed more clonal expansion and lower generation probabilities than non-associated chains that were equally common. In an earlier analysis of about 600 of the donors, most TCR beta V segments appeared in productive rearrangements about 87% or about 30% of the time, broadly matching IMGT annotations. In a later analysis, TCR association rates were found to vary across HLA loci, with the most associated TCRs seen for DRB1 alleles and the fewest for HLA-C alleles. The authors suggested that the approach could potentially be extended to other disease states and immunological phenotypes. Correlated functional status among segregating V segments might reflect linkage disequilibrium, but an unknown experimental factor could not be ruled out. In a later analysis, several top co-occurrence clusters were reported to appear linked to parvovirus B19, influenza, CMV and Epstein-Barr virus. Three of the identified cytomegalovirus-associated TCR beta chains were confirmed in vitro to be specific for cytomegalovirus antigens.

The cohort consisted of 666 healthy bone marrow donors. All cohort members were sampled while nominally healthy, although unrecorded immune exposures were likely present. The donor tested CMV seronegative, placing the donor among the approximately 400 seronegative members of the cohort. Each donor provided a peripheral blood sample, and peripheral blood mononuclear cells were used for TCR beta sequencing. The Qiagen DNeasy Blood Extraction Kit was used to extract genomic DNA from the blood cell samples. Sequenced sample: PBMCs. The receptor was isolated from a woman aged 18-30 years in good health and CMV-seronegative.

The sequenced DNA is TGTGCCAGCTCACTGGAAAGGCCGGCGGTGTACGAGCAGTACTTC. Its product reads: CASSLERPAVYEQYF. The rearrangement joined TRBV18 to TRBJ2-7, with no confidently assigned D gene. The CDR3 runs 15 amino acids, cysteine and phenylalanine included. Only the CDR3 DNA stays, 45 bases, in frame from base 1. Based on the germline V gene, the CDR1 and CDR2 sequences are KGHSH and LQKENI. The trim is 4 bases for V and 4 bases for J, with a gap of 17 bases between the germline ends.